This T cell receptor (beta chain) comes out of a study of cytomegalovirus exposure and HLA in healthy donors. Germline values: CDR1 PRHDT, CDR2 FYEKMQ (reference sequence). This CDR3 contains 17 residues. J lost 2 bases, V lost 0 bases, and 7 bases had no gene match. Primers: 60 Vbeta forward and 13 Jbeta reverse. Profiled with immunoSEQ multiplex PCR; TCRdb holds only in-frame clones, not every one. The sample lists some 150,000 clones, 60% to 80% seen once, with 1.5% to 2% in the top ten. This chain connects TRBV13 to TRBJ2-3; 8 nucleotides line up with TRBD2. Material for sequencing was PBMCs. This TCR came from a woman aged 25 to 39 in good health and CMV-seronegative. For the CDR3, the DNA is TGTGCCAGCAGCTTAGGCCTCCCTAGCGGGCTCACAGATACGCAGTATTTT. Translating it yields CASSLGLPSGLTDTQYF.